A single T cell receptor (beta chain) is shown here with its context. Antigen unknown. These data belong to a study of cytomegalovirus exposure and HLA in healthy donors. 60 Vbeta and 13 Jbeta primers were used in PCR. Here immunoSEQ multiplex PCR was the method, and the copy in TCRdb shows in-frame clones only, minus some. The profile shows about 140,000 clones, roughly four fifths of them singletons. The study's findings and limits: Later analysis reportedly placed an Asian-associated ancestry cluster below the roughly 640-donor mean in N-insertions.

Germline CDR1 is SGHNT and CDR2 is YYREEE (reference sequence). The CDR3 has 13 amino acids. Germline trimming cut 4 bases from V and 2 bases from J; bases unmatched to any gene: 2. The sample was PBMCs. The sequence was collected from a woman between 50 and 59 years old in good health and CMV-seronegative. This chain links TRBV5-4 with TRBJ2-7; 8 bases match TRBD1. Here the CDR3 DNA reads TGTGCCAGCAGCACACAGGGGGCCTACGAGCAGTACTTC. Translation gives CASSTQGAYEQYF.